These T cell receptor beta chains were read from a single sample in a study of shared T cell receptors in the human thymus. TCRdb's table, derived via immunoSEQ multiplex PCR, lists solely in-frame clones and lacks some. The repertoire consists of 700,000 or so clones, with approximately 85% occurring once and the leading ten covering roughly 0.01%. In addition, the sample was reused for a study of human thymus T cells.

Sequencing used thymocytes. These receptors were taken from a girl in the first two years of life with a congenital heart defect. CDR3s include the opening cysteine and the closing phenylalanine or tryptophan. The D gene is left open where the match is weak. For some rows the clone size is stated as once, few or many, or as a class when expanded; others skip it.

CDR3: CASSEARGPKDYGYTF
DNA: TGTGCCAGCAGTGAGGCCAGGGGGCCTAAGGACTATGGCTACACCTTC
J: TRBJ1-2
size: NA
V: TRBV6-1
D: TRBD1

CDR3: CASSLSGHGGARSGELFF
DNA: TGTGCCAGCAGTTTATCGGGGCATGGGGGCGCAAGGTCCGGGGAGCTGTTTTTT
J: TRBJ2-2
size: NA
V: TRBV27
D: NA

CDR3: CAISGASGTSGSYEQYF
DNA: TGTGCCATCAGTGGAGCCTCCGGGACTAGCGGCTCCTACGAGCAGTACTTC
J: TRBJ2-7
size: once
V: TRBV10-3
D: TRBD2

CDR3: CASSLRGRVSGANVLTF
DNA: TGTGCCAGCAGCTTACGAGGCAGGGTCTCTGGGGCCAACGTCCTGACTTTC
J: TRBJ2-6
size: NA
V: TRBV7-9
D: NA

CDR3: CASRWSTAYGYTF
DNA: TGTGCCAGCAGATGGTCGACAGCTTATGGCTACACCTTC
J: TRBJ1-2
size: once
V: TRBV2
D: NA

CDR3: CASSLIVGEIAPSSYGYTF
DNA: TGTGCCAGCAGCTTGATCGTAGGGGAAATAGCCCCTTCCTCCTATGGCTACACCTTC
J: TRBJ1-2
size: once
V: TRBV5-4
D: NA

CDR3: CAWSVLAPPKSGGYNEQFF
DNA: TGTGCCTGGAGTGTACTAGCCCCCCCCAAAAGCGGGGGGTACAATGAGCAGTTCTTC
J: TRBJ2-1
size: NA
V: TRBV30
D: TRBD2

CDR3: CASRQGQEAFF
DNA: TGTGCCAGCAGGCAGGGGCAGGAAGCTTTCTTT
J: TRBJ1-1
size: NA
V: TRBV6-6
D: NA

CDR3: CASFPDRLVIGTTQYF
DNA: TGTGCCAGCTTTCCCGACCGACTGGTAATTGGAACTACGCAGTATTTT
J: TRBJ2-3
size: NA
V: TRBV2
D: NA

CDR3: CASSLAGVTTEAFF
DNA: TGCGCCAGCAGCTTGGCAGGGGTTACAACTGAAGCTTTCTTT
J: TRBJ1-1
size: few
V: TRBV5-1
D: NA

CDR3: CAFSGSLRGTDTQYF
DNA: TGTGCCTTCAGCGGGTCCTTGCGAGGCACAGATACGCAGTATTTT
J: TRBJ2-3
size: NA
V: TRBV30
D: NA

CDR3: CASSLYMGGGYTF
DNA: TGTGCCAGCAGTTTATACATGGGGGGAGGCTACACCTTC
J: TRBJ1-2
size: NA
V: TRBV6-5
D: NA

CDR3: CASSLNRHGSPLHF
DNA: TGTGCCAGCAGCTTAAACAGGCACGGCTCACCCCTCCACTTT
J: TRBJ1-6
size: NA
V: TRBV7-6
D: NA

CDR3: CASNQEVGTGRNTPLHF
DNA: TGCGCCAGCAACCAAGAAGTCGGGACAGGGCGTAACACACCCCTCCACTTT
J: TRBJ1-6
size: NA
V: TRBV4-1
D: TRBD1

CDR3: CASSHTLTGGYEQYF
DNA: TGTGCCAGCAGCCACACTCTGACGGGGGGGTACGAGCAGTACTTC
J: TRBJ2-7
size: NA
V: TRBV6-1
D: TRBD2

CDR3: CASSGRQETQYF
DNA: TGTGCCAGCTCAGGGCGTCAAGAGACCCAGTACTTC
J: TRBJ2-5
size: NA
V: TRBV6-6
D: NA

CDR3: CASSLTAGAYEQYF
DNA: TGCGCCAGCAGCCTCACAGCGGGAGCCTACGAGCAGTACTTC
J: TRBJ2-7
size: NA
V: TRBV4-3
D: TRBD2

CDR3: CASSLTGAGGTPRSTDTQYF
DNA: TGTGCCAGCAGCTTAACCGGGGCGGGGGGAACACCGAGGAGCACAGATACGCAGTATTTT
J: TRBJ2-3
size: NA
V: TRBV7-8
D: TRBD2

CDR3: CASSPSRGNQPQHF
DNA: TGTGCCAGCTCACCAAGTAGGGGGAATCAGCCCCAGCATTTT
J: TRBJ1-5
size: NA
V: TRBV18
D: NA

CDR3: CASSVDRDRSVRAFF
DNA: TGTGCCAGCAGCGTAGATCGGGACAGGTCCGTGCGAGCTTTCTTT
J: TRBJ1-1
size: NA
V: TRBV9
D: TRBD1

CDR3: CATGVGGGSSGNTIYF
DNA: TGTGCCACTGGCGTCGGGGGGGGGAGCTCTGGAAACACCATATATTTT
J: TRBJ1-3
size: NA
V: TRBV10-3
D: NA

CDR3: CSVPTDVHRNEQFF
DNA: TGCAGCGTTCCCACAGATGTGCACAGGAATGAGCAGTTCTTC
J: TRBJ2-1
size: NA
V: TRBV29-1
D: NA

CDR3: CASSRTRDCSTDTQYF
DNA: TGTGCCAGCAGCCGTACCCGGGACTGTAGCACAGATACGCAGTATTTT
J: TRBJ2-3
size: NA
V: TRBV9
D: NA

CDR3: CASSLEGQVYGYTF
DNA: TGCGCCAGCAGCTTGGAGGGACAGGTTTATGGCTACACCTTC
J: TRBJ1-2
size: NA
V: TRBV5-1
D: TRBD1